This T cell receptor beta chain was sequenced during a study of T-cell memory formation after mild COVID-19. Study details: TCR clusters were largely donor specific. Points from the study as a whole: Second-wave clones with a day 37 peak had unconfirmed SARS-CoV-2 specificity.

Trimming stripped 11 bases from V and 0 bases from J, with 15 bases between. CDR3 length: 14 amino acids. TCRdb itself ran the 5' RACE reads through MiXCR, one entry per CDR3 protein. The sample holds around 100,000 distinct CDR3 sequences, 8.5% to 14% seen once. This clonotype was seen a handful of times. As yet, its antigen is unknown. The origin of this receptor is a man aged 18 to 30 who had mild COVID-19 (a few samples of this study predate the infection). Cell type and time point are not known. The sequenced sample consisted of PBMCs or a T cell subset sorted from them (not recorded which). This sequence joins TRBV12-3 or TRBV12-4 and TRBJ2-3, with a weak D call TRBD2 (5 bases). The CDR3 region has the DNA TGTGCCCTTGCGAGGGTTAGTAGCACAGATACGCAGTATTTT. It yields the protein CALARVSSTDTQYF.